The T cell receptor beta chain described here comes from a study of CD8 T cells in Susac syndrome. This clonotype was counted a single time. The ends lost 0 bases at V and 6 bases at J; junction bases unmatched: 15. This CDR3 spans 18 amino acids. Germline loops: CDR1 LGHNA, CDR2 YSLEER. Negative isolation yielded CD4+ and CD8+ T cells, and FACS enriched TEMRA cells. With random hexamers, roughly 0.45 to 1 ug RNA was reverse transcribed. TCRdb processed the immunoSEQ multiplex PCR reads anew with MiXCR; each CDR3 protein has one entry. The repertoire includes some 300,000 distinct CDR3 sequences, over 75% of them detected once, and roughly 0.21% sits in the top ten.

J is TRBJ2-3 and V is TRBV4-3; 7 bases are a match to TRBD2. Sequences were obtained from CD8+ T cells from PBMCs. This TCR was sampled from a human donor with multiple sclerosis. The CDR3 reads CASSQDQGGLDGRDTQYF. In nucleotides, the CDR3 is TGCGCCAGCAGCCAAGATCAAGGCGGACTAGACGGAAGGGATACGCAGTATTTT.